One sample yielded the 14 T cell receptor beta chains listed below, sequenced in a study of T cells in lung cancer brain metastases. Some clones are missing from TCRdb's copy, which holds only in-frame ones; the method was immunoSEQ multiplex PCR. The sample comprises 1,400 to 1,500 clones, 80% to 90% of which are singletons, and around 10% rests with the top ten. Input material: tumor tissue from a brain metastasis. The source is a woman in her fifties or sixties with non-small cell lung cancer that had spread to the brain.

The rearrangement uses TRBV27 and TRBJ1-5, with D possibly matching TRBD1 (6 bases). CDR1 is MNHEY and CDR2 is SMNVEV in the germline V gene (reference sequence). V lost 5 bases, J lost 4 bases, and 15 bases lay in between. The CDR3 length is 15 residues. CDR3 sequence reads: CASSAQGRGNQPQHF. CDR3 in DNA: TGTGCCAGCAGTGCACAGGGAAGGGGGAATCAGCCCCAGCATTTT.

V gene TRBV18 combines with J gene TRBJ1-5; D remains ambiguous. The CDR3 consists of 13 residues. In germline, CDR1 is KGHSH, CDR2 LQKENI. V gave up 7 bases and J gave up 0 bases, with 7 bases separating them. The CDR3 DNA is TGTGCCAGCTTACAAGATAGCAATCAGCCCCAGCATTTT. This encodes CASLQDSNQPQHF.

The rearrangement joins TRBV5-4 to TRBJ1-1; the match to TRBD1 covers 10 bases. The CDR3 extends over 16 amino acids. Germline V gene lookup returns CDR1 SGHNT and CDR2 YYREEE (reference sequence). V lost 4 bases and J lost 1; bases outside the gene matches: 7. This CDR3 is CASSKDRGPRNTEAFF. In nucleotides, the CDR3 is TGTGCCAGCAGCAAAGACAGGGGGCCTAGGAACACTGAAGCTTTCTTT.

There are a few counts of this clone. The chain couples TRBV6-6 to TRBJ2-3; D is possibly TRBD2 (6 bases). The CDR3 extends over 15 amino acids. The germline gives CDR1 MNHNY, CDR2 SVGAGI (reference sequence). Trimming left V 3 bases short and J 2 bases short, with 12 bases between. The CDR3, as DNA: TGTGCCAGCAGTTATTTGGGGGAGGCCACAGATACGCAGTATTTT. Protein: CASSYLGEATDTQYF.

The rearrangement uses TRBV28 and TRBJ1-5; 7 bases agree with TRBD1. V lost 6 bases and J lost 5; bases outside the gene matches: 4. The CDR3 sequence is 13 residues long. CDR1 MDHEN and CDR2 SYDVKM come from the germline V gene. Here the CDR3 DNA reads TGTGCCAGCAGAAGGACAGGCGATCAGCCCCAGCATTTT. This sequence encodes CASRRTGDQPQHF.

The V and J genes are TRBV7-2 and TRBJ2-3; TRBD2 is a possible D gene (7 bases). Trimming removed 1 base from V and 0 bases from J, with 11 bases in between. The CDR3 sequence is 16 residues long. The germline CDR1 and CDR2 sequences are SGHTA and FQGNSA. The CDR3 DNA is TGTGCCAGCAGCTTAGGGGGGGGGCAGAGCACAGATACGCAGTATTTT. Protein product: CASSLGGGQSTDTQYF.

The gene calls are TRBV7-2 and TRBJ2-3; TRBD1 is a possible D gene (7 bases). Germline V gene data show CDR1 as SGHTA and CDR2 as FQGNSA. The V end was cut by 5 bases, the J end by 2 bases, with 20 bases between. The CDR3 has 17 amino acids. CDR3 residues: CASSLQGRSLVTDTQYF. The CDR3 bases are TGTGCCAGCAGCCTACAGGGGAGGTCCCTCGTCACAGATACGCAGTATTTT.

The gene calls are TRBV4-3 and TRBJ2-5, with 11 bases fitting TRBD2. CDR1 is LGHNA and CDR2 is YSLEER in the germline V gene. J lost 4 bases, V lost 1 base, and 8 bases had no gene match. The CDR3 totals 17 residues. The DNA of the CDR3 is TGCGCCAGCAGCCAAGCAATTAGCGGGAGGGCCGGAGAGACCCAGTACTTC. Amino acids: CASSQAISGRAGETQYF.

The J gene is TRBJ2-1, the V gene TRBV9, with D perhaps given as TRBD1 or TRBD2 (6 bases each). V was pared by 0 bases and J by 0 bases, with 16 bases between. The CDR3 covers 18 residues. CDR1 is SGDLS and CDR2 is YYNGEE in the germline V gene. CDR3: CASSVGPRGPSSYNEQFF. The CDR3 nucleotides are TGTGCCAGCAGCGTAGGGCCTCGGGGGCCTAGCTCCTACAATGAGCAGTTCTTC.

This rearrangement joins TRBV5-5 to TRBJ1-5; 10 nucleotides align to TRBD1. The CDR3 extends over 14 amino acids. V gave up 2 bases and J gave up 7 bases; unmatched junction bases: 3. Germline-derived CDR1 and CDR2 are SGHKS and YYEKEE (reference sequence). The CDR3 region has the DNA TGTGCCAGCAGCTTATGGGACAGGGGACAGCCCCAGCATTTT. This translates into CASSLWDRGQPQHF.

Worth noting for this clone: One end of the junction fails to match germline, which may point to a read error. The V and J genes are TRBV19 and TRBJ1-3, with D perhaps TRBD1 (5 bases). CDR1 is LNHDA, CDR2 SQIVND, per germline (reference sequence). The length of the CDR3 is 13 residues. CDR3 in amino acids: CASRNRDANTIYF. The CDR3 DNA is TGTGCTAGTAGAAACCGGGACGCCAACACCATATATTTT.

The gene calls are TRBV5-1 and TRBJ1-2, with TRBD1 as a possible D gene (5 bases). The germline V gene has CDR1 SGHRS and CDR2 YFSETQ. The CDR3 has 14 residues. V lost 0 bases, J lost 8 bases, and 14 bases lay in between. The CDR3 nucleotides read TGCGCCAGCAGCTTGGCTTGGCAGGGCGGGGGCTACACCTTC. Translating it yields CASSLAWQGGGYTF. Full variable domain (outside the CDR3, taken from reference TRBV5-1 and TRBJ1-2): KAGVTQTPRYLIKTRGQQVTLSCSPISGHRSVSWYQQTPGQGLQFLFEYFSETQRNKGNFPGRFSGRQFSNSRSEMNVSTLELGDSALYLCASSLAWQGGGYTFGSGTRLTVV.

The gene calls are TRBV27 and TRBJ2-2; 8 bases map to TRBD2. Germline CDR1 and CDR2: MNHEY and SMNVEV (reference sequence). The V segment lost 5 bases and the J segment 4 bases; nucleotides outside the gene matches: 3. There are 14 residues in the CDR3. The CDR3 region is CASSSGGGTGELFF. The CDR3 coding sequence is TGTGCCAGCAGTAGCGGGGGCGGCACCGGGGAGCTGTTTTTT.

The V call is TRBV19, the J call TRBJ1-1; no reliable D call. The V end lost 3 bases, the J end lost 5 bases, and 13 bases lay between the germline ends. The CDR3 sequence is 14 residues long. CDR1 LNHDA and CDR2 SQIVND come from the germline V gene (reference sequence). Here the CDR3 DNA reads TGTGCCAGTAGTATTAAGGCGGCCGGGACTGAAGCTTTCTTT. Amino acid sequence: CASSIKAAGTEAFF.